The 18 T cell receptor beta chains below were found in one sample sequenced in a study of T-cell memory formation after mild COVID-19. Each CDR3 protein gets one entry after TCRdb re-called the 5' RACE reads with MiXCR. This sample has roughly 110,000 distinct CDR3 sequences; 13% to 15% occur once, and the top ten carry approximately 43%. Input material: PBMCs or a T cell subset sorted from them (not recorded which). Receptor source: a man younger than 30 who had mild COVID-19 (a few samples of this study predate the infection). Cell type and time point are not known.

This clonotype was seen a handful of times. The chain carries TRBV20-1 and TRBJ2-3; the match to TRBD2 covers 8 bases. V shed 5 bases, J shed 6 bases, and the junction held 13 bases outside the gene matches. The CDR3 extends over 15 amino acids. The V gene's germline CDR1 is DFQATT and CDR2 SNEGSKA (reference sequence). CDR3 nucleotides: TGCAGTGCTCCCAGGGGAAGAGGCGGGGGGGATACGCAGTATTTT. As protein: CSAPRGRGGGDTQYF.

The DNA for the CDR3 is TGTGCCAGCAGTTTATCGTCCGACTACGAGCAGTACTTC. Protein product: CASSLSSDYEQYF. The J gene is TRBJ2-7, the V gene TRBV27; no firm D call. The germline gives CDR1 MNHEY, CDR2 SMNVEV (reference sequence). Trimming removed 0 bases from V and 3 bases from J, with 6 bases in between. The length of the CDR3 is 13 residues.

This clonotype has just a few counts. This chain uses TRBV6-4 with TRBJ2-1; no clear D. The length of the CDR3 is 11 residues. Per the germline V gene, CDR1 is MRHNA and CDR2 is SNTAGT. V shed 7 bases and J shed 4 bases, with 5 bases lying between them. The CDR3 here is CASNRYNEQFF. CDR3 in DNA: TGTGCCAGCAACCGGTACAATGAGCAGTTCTTC.

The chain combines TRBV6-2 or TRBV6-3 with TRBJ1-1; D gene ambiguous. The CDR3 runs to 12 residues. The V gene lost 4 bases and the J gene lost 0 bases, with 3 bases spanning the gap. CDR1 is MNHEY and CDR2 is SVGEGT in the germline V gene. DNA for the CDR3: TGTGCCAGCAGTTTTCTGAACACTGAAGCTTTCTTT. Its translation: CASSFLNTEAFF.

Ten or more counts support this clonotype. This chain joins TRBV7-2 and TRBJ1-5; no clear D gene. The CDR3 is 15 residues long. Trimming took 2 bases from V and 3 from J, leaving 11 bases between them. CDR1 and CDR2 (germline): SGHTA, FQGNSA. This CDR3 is CASSLSGHSNQPQHF. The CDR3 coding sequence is TGTGCCAGCAGCTTAAGTGGGCATTCCAATCAGCCCCAGCATTTT. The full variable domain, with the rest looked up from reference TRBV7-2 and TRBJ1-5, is GAGVSQSPSNKVTEKGKDVELRCDPISGHTALYWYRQSLGQGLEFLIYFQGNSAPDKSGLPSDRFSAERTGGSVSTLTIQRTQQEDSAVYLCASSLSGHSNQPQHFGDGTRLSIL.

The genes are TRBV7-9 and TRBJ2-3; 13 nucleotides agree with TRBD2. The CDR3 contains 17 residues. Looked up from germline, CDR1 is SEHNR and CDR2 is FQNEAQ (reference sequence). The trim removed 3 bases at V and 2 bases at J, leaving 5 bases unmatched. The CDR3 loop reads CASSLPTSGGDTDTQYF. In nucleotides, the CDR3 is TGTGCCAGCAGCTTGCCTACTAGCGGGGGGGACACAGATACGCAGTATTTT.

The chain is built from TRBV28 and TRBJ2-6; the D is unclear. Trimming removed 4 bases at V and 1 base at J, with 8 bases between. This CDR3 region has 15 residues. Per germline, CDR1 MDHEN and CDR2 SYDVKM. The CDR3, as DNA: TGTGCCAGCAGTTCGAGGACGTCTGGGGCCAACGTCCTGACTTTC. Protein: CASSSRTSGANVLTF. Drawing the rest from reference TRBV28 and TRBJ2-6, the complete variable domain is DVKVTQSSRYLVKRTGEKVFLECVQDMDHENMFWYRQDPGLGLRLIYFSYDVKMKEKGDIPEGYSVSREKKERFSLILESASTNQTSMYLCASSSRTSGANVLTFGAGSRLTVL.

CDR3 sequence reads: CASSLVVEAFF. The CDR3 region has the DNA TGTGCCAGCAGCTTGGTGGTTGAAGCTTTCTTT. The V call is TRBV7-9, the J call TRBJ1-1, with no clear D. The CDR3 extends over 11 amino acids. Per germline, CDR1 SEHNR and CDR2 FQNEAQ (reference sequence). V was cut by 3 bases and J by 7 bases, with 6 bases left in between.

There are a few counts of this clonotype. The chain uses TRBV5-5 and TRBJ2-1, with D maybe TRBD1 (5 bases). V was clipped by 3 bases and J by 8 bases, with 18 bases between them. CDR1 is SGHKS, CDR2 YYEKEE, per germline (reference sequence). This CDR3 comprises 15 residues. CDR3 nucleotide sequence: TGTGCCAGCAGCTCGGGCCGGACATATTTCGATGAGCAGTTCTTC. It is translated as CASSSGRTYFDEQFF.

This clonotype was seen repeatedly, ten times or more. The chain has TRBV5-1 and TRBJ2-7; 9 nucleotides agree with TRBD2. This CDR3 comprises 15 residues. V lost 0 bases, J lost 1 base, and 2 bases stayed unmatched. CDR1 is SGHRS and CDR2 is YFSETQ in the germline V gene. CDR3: CASSLGSGGSYEQYF. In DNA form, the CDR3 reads TGCGCCAGCAGCTTGGGTAGCGGGGGTTCCTACGAGCAGTACTTC.

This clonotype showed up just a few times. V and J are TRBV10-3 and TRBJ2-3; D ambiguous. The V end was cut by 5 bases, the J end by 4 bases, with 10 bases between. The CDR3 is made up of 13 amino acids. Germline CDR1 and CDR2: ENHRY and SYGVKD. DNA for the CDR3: TGTGCCATCAGTCCAAGGAGCGCAGATACGCAGTATTTT. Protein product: CAISPRSADTQYF.

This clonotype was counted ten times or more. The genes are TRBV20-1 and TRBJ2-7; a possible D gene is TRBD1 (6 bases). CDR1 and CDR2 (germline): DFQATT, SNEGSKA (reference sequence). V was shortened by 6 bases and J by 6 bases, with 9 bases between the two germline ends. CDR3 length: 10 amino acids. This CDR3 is CSARGTEQYF. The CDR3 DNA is TGCAGTGCAAGGGGGACCGAGCAGTACTTC.

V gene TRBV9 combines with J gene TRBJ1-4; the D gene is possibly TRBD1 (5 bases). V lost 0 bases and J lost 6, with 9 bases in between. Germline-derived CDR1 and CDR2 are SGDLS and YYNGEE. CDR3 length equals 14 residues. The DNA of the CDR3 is TGTGCCAGCAGCGTAGGGGGCGGTCATGAAAAACTGTTTTTT. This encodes CASSVGGGHEKLFF. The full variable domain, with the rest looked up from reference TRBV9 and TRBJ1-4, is DSGVTQTPKHLITATGQRVTLRCSPRSGDLSVYWYQQSLDQGLQFLIQYYNGEERAKGNILERFSAQQFPDLHSELNLSSLELGDSALYFCASSVGGGHEKLFFGSGTQLSVL.

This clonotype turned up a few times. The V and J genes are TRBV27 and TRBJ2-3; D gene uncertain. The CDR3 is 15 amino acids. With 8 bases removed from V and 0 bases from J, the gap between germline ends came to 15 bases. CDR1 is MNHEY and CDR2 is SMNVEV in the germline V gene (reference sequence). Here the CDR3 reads CASPSLTLSTDTQYF. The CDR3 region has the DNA TGTGCCAGCCCCAGTCTCACCTTAAGCACAGATACGCAGTATTTT.

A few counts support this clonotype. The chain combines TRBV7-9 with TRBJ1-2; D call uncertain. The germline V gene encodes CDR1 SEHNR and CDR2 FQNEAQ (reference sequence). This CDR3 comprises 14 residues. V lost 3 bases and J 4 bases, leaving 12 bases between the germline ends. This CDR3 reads CASSLVGPSYGYTF. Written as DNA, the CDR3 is TGTGCCAGCAGCTTGGTTGGCCCTAGCTATGGCTACACCTTC. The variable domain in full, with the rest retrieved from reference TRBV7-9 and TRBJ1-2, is DTGVSQNPRHKITKRGQNVTFRCDPISEHNRLYWYRQTLGQGPEFLTYFQNEAQLEKSRLLSDRFSAERPKGSFSTLEIQRTEQGDSAMYLCASSLVGPSYGYTFGSGTRLTVV.

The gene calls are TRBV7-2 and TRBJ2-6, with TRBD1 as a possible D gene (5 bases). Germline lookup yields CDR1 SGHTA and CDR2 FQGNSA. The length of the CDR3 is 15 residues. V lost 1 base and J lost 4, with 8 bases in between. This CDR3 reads CASSLVGAGANVLTF. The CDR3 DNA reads TGTGCCAGCAGCTTAGTAGGGGCCGGGGCCAACGTCCTGACTTTC.

CDR3: CASSYSSNRADTQYF. CDR3 DNA: TGTGCCAGCAGTTACTCGAGTAACAGGGCAGATACGCAGTATTTT. The genes are TRBV6-5 and TRBJ2-3; tentatively, D is TRBD1 (6 bases). The germline V gene encodes CDR1 MNHEY and CDR2 SVGAGI. V lost 0 bases, J lost 4 bases, and 11 bases lay in between. The CDR3 totals 15 residues.

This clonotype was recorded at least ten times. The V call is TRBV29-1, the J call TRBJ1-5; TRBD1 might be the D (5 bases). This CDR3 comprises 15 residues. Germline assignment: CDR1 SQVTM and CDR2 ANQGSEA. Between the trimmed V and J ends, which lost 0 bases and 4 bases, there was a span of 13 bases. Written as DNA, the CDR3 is TGCAGCGTTGAAGACGGGAGGGGAGGGAATCAGCCCCAGCATTTT. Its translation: CSVEDGRGGNQPQHF.